One sample yielded the 24 T cell receptor beta chains listed below, sequenced in a study of blood T cell repertoires in COVID-19. Clones were read by immunoSEQ multiplex PCR, and TCRdb kept only the in-frame ones, dropping some. The sample includes about 50,000 clones, about 76% of them seen just once. The sequencing sample was made of peripheral blood. The receptors were sampled from a man aged 65-85 years with active or convalescent COVID-19.

The gene calls are TRBV7-2 and TRBJ2-5; 7 nucleotides align to TRBD2. CDR3 length equals 16 residues. CDR1 and CDR2 (germline): SGHTA, FQGNSA. V shed 4 bases, J shed 4 bases, and the junction held 12 bases outside the gene matches. The CDR3 loop is CASSSASGGEVETQYF. DNA for the CDR3: TGTGCCAGCAGCTCCGCCTCGGGGGGAGAGGTAGAGACCCAGTACTTC.

This clone was detected a few times. The rearrangement uses TRBV6-1 and TRBJ1-4, with unresolved D. V shed 2 bases and J shed 16 bases, with 17 bases lying between them. The V gene's germline CDR1 is MNHNS and CDR2 SASEGT. This CDR3 comprises 13 residues. Written as DNA, the CDR3 is TGTGCCAGCAGTGAACACCGCCACAGCATTCCGTTTTTT. Its translation: CASSEHRHSIPFF.

This chain links TRBV18 with TRBJ2-7, with unresolved D. The CDR3 length is 15 residues. Germline assignment: CDR1 KGHSH and CDR2 LQKENI. V was pared by 6 bases and J by 4 bases, with 19 bases between. The CDR3 DNA is TGTGCCAGCTCCCCGATGGGCAACAGTCCGTACGAGCAGTACTTC. As protein: CASSPMGNSPYEQYF. The full variable domain, in which reference TRBV18 and TRBJ2-7 provide the parts outside the CDR3, is NAGVMQNPRHLVRRRGQEARLRCSPMKGHSHVYWYRQLPEEGLKFMVYLQKENIIDESGMPKERFSAEFPKEGPSILRIQQVVRGDSAAYFCASSPMGNSPYEQYFGPGTRLTVT.

The chain recombines TRBV6-5 with TRBJ1-1; possibly TRBD1 for D (6 bases). Germline lookup yields CDR1 MNHEY and CDR2 SVGAGI. Between the trimmed V and J ends, which lost 5 bases and 11 bases, there was a span of 21 bases. CDR3 length: 14 amino acids. Written as DNA, the CDR3 is TGTGCCAGCAGTCAACGGGACACCTGGCTTGGGGCTTTCTTT. It translates to CASSQRDTWLGAFF.

The rearrangement joins TRBV5-6 to TRBJ2-7; D unresolved. The CDR3 sequence is 15 residues long. Trimming removed 3 bases from V and 0 bases from J, with 13 bases in between. Germline V lookup: CDR1 SGHDT, CDR2 YYEEEE. The CDR3 sequence: CASSSPAAYSYEQYF. The CDR3, as DNA: TGTGCCAGCAGCTCCCCCGCGGCGTACTCCTACGAGCAGTACTTC.

The rearrangement links TRBV24-1 to TRBJ1-6, with D perhaps TRBD1 (6 bases). CDR3 size: 13 residues. Germline CDR1 KGHDR, CDR2 SFDVKD. Trimming removed 9 bases at V and 7 bases at J, with 12 bases between. CDR3 region: CATRGAENSPLHF. The CDR3 DNA sequence: TGTGCCACCCGGGGGGCGGAGAATTCACCCCTCCACTTT.

The chain is built from TRBV6-5 and TRBJ1-5; D is undetermined. This CDR3 has 13 residues. The germline gives CDR1 MNHEY, CDR2 SVGAGI. Trimming took off 4 bases at V and 1 base at J, with 5 bases between the two ends. The CDR3 region has the DNA TGTGCCAGCAGTTCCCAGAGCAATCAGCCCCAGCATTTT. Amino acids: CASSSQSNQPQHF.

V is TRBV3-1 (or the pseudogene TRBV3-2) and J is TRBJ2-7; TRBD2 agrees at 10 bases. The CDR3 spans 15 residues. Trimming removed 1 base from V and 4 bases from J; junction bases left unmatched: 4. Germline loops: CDR1 LGHDT, CDR2 YNNKEL (reference sequence). CDR3 loop: CASSQAVAGGYEQYF. The CDR3 DNA sequence: TGTGCCAGCAGCCAAGCGGTAGCGGGAGGATACGAGCAGTACTTC.

The chain joins TRBV5-1 to TRBJ1-4; D gene ambiguous. Between the trimmed V and J ends, which lost 0 bases and 5 bases, there was a span of 11 bases. The germline gives CDR1 SGHRS, CDR2 YFSETQ. The CDR3 covers 15 residues. As DNA, the CDR3 is TGCGCCAGCAGCTTGGGCGGGAACCGGAATGAAAAACTGTTTTTT. Amino acids: CASSLGGNRNEKLFF.

The gene calls are TRBV2 and TRBJ1-2; D remains ambiguous. Germline values: CDR1 SNHLY, CDR2 FYNNEI. With 4 bases removed from V and 2 bases from J, the gap between germline ends came to 8 bases. The CDR3 loop spans 13 amino acids. CDR3 residues: CASSGRQNYGYTF. For the CDR3, the DNA is TGTGCCAGCAGTGGGAGGCAGAACTATGGCTACACCTTC.

The V and J genes are TRBV6-5 and TRBJ1-1, with 7 bases fitting TRBD1. Germline assignment: CDR1 MNHEY and CDR2 SVGAGI. V lost 7 bases, J lost 3 bases, and 8 bases stayed unmatched. This CDR3 is 14 amino acids long. The CDR3 region is CASTRGTVYTEAFF. Here the CDR3 DNA reads TGTGCCAGCACCCGAGGGACAGTTTACACTGAAGCTTTCTTT.

This clone was recorded only once. V and J are TRBV11-2 and TRBJ2-7; 7 bases agree with TRBD1. Per the germline V gene, CDR1 is SGHAT and CDR2 is FQNNGV. V was pared by 2 bases and J by 9 bases, with 1 base of the junction left unmatched. CDR3 length equals 11 residues. The CDR3 region has the DNA TGTGCCAGCAGCTTAAGGGGGCCGCAGTACTTC. This encodes CASSLRGPQYF.

The J gene is TRBJ2-7, the V gene TRBV4-3, with 9 bases lining up with TRBD1. The CDR3 spans 20 residues. The trim removed 2 bases at V and 2 bases at J, leaving 19 bases unmatched. The germline V gene has CDR1 LGHNA and CDR2 YSLEER. CDR3: CASSQQWGDGRGTGPYEQYF. CDR3 bases: TGCGCCAGCAGCCAACAATGGGGGGATGGCCGCGGGACAGGGCCCTACGAGCAGTACTTC.

In this sample, this clone turned up a few times. The rearrangement links TRBV19 to TRBJ1-6, with 10 bases lining up with TRBD1. The germline CDR1 and CDR2 sequences are LNHDA and SQIVND (reference sequence). The CDR3 spans 16 residues. V gave up 5 bases and J gave up 9 bases; unmatched junction bases: 10. In DNA, the CDR3 is TGTGCCAGTAGTGACCTGGGGACAGGGGAAGGTTCACCCCTCCACTTT. This codes for CASSDLGTGEGSPLHF.

This clone was seen only a few times. The chain is built from TRBV10-3 and TRBJ2-7; 8 nucleotides line up with TRBD1. The CDR3 contains 15 residues. The trim removed 3 bases at V and 3 bases at J, leaving 7 bases unmatched. The V gene's germline CDR1 is ENHRY and CDR2 SYGVKD. The CDR3 DNA follows: TGTGCCATCAGTGAATTGACAGGGGAAGTCTACGAGCAGTACTTC. Protein: CAISELTGEVYEQYF.

The CDR3 here is CASSTRYNSPLHF. The CDR3 bases are TGTGCCAGCAGTACACGATATAATTCACCCCTCCACTTT. This sequence joins TRBV28 and TRBJ1-6; D gene ambiguous. This CDR3 region has 13 residues. Trimming took 5 bases from V and 4 from J, leaving 6 bases between them. The germline CDR1 and CDR2 sequences are MDHEN and SYDVKM.

This clone was seen only a few times. The gene calls are TRBV2 and TRBJ2-2; tentative D call: TRBD1 (6 bases). V lost 4 bases and J lost 4, with 10 bases in between. The CDR3 runs to 14 residues. Germline CDR1 reads SNHLY; CDR2 reads FYNNEI. CDR3 DNA: TGTGCCAGCAGTGGGTCAGGGGTCACCGGGGAGCTGTTTTTT. Its translation is CASSGSGVTGELFF.

The CDR3 here is CASMARGGRNIQYF. CDR3 nucleotide sequence: TGTGCCAGCATGGCGCGGGGGGGCCGGAACATTCAGTACTTC. The J gene is TRBJ2-4, the V gene TRBV6-5; 9 nucleotides line up with TRBD2. The CDR3 covers 14 residues. Unmatched junction bases numbered 8, after V lost 7 bases and J lost 7 bases. Germline-derived CDR1 and CDR2 are MNHEY and SVGAGI.

V is TRBV30 and J is TRBJ2-1; TRBD2 agrees at 10 bases. CDR3 length: 16 amino acids. CDR1 GTSNPN and CDR2 SVGIG come from the germline V gene (reference sequence). The J segment lost 3 bases and the V segment lost 2 bases, leaving 7 bases of the junction unmatched. The CDR3 protein is CAWSQRTSGGYNEQFF. CDR3 bases: TGTGCCTGGAGTCAAAGGACTAGCGGAGGCTACAATGAGCAGTTCTTC.

The chain joins TRBV30 to TRBJ1-3; D is undetermined. CDR1 and CDR2 (germline): GTSNPN, SVGIG (reference sequence). This CDR3 is built from 15 residues. Trimming stripped 1 base from V and 0 bases from J, with 10 bases between. This chain's CDR3 is CAWSGAFLSGNTIYF. Written as DNA, the CDR3 is TGTGCCTGGAGTGGGGCCTTCCTCTCTGGAAACACCATATATTTT.

J is TRBJ2-7 and V is TRBV15, with TRBD2 matching 9 bases. The length of the CDR3 is 16 residues. CDR1 and CDR2 from the germline V gene are LNHNV and YYDKDF (reference sequence). The V segment lost 0 bases and the J segment 2 bases; nucleotides outside the gene matches: 5. DNA for the CDR3: TGTGCCACCAGCAGAGAAGGGAGCGGGGGGCCCTACGAGCAGTACTTC. This codes for CATSREGSGGPYEQYF.

This chain connects TRBV10-3 to TRBJ1-2; possible D gene TRBD1, 5 bases. CDR1 and CDR2 (germline): ENHRY, SYGVKD. The CDR3 covers 15 residues. Trimming shortened V by 0 bases and J by 5 bases, and 13 bases separated the two germline ends. The CDR3: CAISESYGGEYGYTF. The CDR3 DNA is TGTGCCATCAGTGAGTCGTACGGGGGGGAATATGGCTACACCTTC.

This rearrangement joins TRBV7-2 to TRBJ2-3, with 11 bases identical to TRBD1. Trimming removed 5 bases from V and 3 bases from J; junction bases left unmatched: 4. Looked up from germline, CDR1 is SGHTA and CDR2 is FQGNSA. The CDR3 consists of 15 residues. The CDR3 loop is CASSQDRGQTDTQYF. CDR3 DNA sequence: TGTGCCAGCAGCCAGGACAGGGGGCAGACAGATACGCAGTATTTT. Using reference TRBV7-2 and TRBJ2-3 for the parts outside the CDR3, the full variable domain is GAGVSQSPSNKVTEKGKDVELRCDPISGHTALYWYRQSLGQGLEFLIYFQGNSAPDKSGLPSDRFSAERTGGSVSTLTIQRTQQEDSAVYLCASSQDRGQTDTQYFGPGTRLTVL.

V usage is TRBV19 and J usage is TRBJ1-2; 7 bases align to TRBD1. The CDR3 loop spans 16 amino acids. CDR1 is LNHDA, CDR2 SQIVND, per germline (reference sequence). V lost 4 bases, J lost 4 bases, and 12 bases stayed unmatched. In DNA form, the CDR3 reads TGTGCCAGTAGTACGAGATCCAGGGGGAACGGCTATGGCTACACCTTC. Amino acid sequence: CASSTRSRGNGYGYTF. The variable domain in full, completed from reference TRBV19 and TRBJ1-2, reads DGGITQSPKYLFRKEGQNVTLSCEQNLNHDAMYWYRQDPGQGLRLIYYSQIVNDFQKGDIAEGYSVSREKKESFPLTVTSAQKNPTAFYLCASSTRSRGNGYGYTFGSGTRLTVV.